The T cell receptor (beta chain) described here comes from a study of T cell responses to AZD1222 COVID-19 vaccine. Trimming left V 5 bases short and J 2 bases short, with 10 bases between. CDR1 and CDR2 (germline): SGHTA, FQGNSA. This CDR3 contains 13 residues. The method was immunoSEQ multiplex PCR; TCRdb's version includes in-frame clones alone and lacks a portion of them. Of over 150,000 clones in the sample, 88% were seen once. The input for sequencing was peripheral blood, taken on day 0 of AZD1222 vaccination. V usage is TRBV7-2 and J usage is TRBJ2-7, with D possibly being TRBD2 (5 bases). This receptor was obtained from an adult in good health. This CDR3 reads CASSGSSPYEQYF. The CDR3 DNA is TGTGCCAGCAGCGGGAGTTCGCCCTACGAGCAGTACTTC.